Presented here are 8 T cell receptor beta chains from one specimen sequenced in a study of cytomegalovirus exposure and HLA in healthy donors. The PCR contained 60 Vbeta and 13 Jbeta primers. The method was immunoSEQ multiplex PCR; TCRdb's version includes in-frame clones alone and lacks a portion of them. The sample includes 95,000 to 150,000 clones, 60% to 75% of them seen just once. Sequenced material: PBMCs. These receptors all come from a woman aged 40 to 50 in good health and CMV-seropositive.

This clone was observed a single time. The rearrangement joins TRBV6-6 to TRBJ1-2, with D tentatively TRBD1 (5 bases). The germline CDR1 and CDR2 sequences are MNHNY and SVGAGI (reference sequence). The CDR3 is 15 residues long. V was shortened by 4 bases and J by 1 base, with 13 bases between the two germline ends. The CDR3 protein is CASSSTGGGNYGYTF. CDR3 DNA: TGTGCCAGCAGTTCAACAGGCGGGGGTAACTATGGCTACACCTTC.

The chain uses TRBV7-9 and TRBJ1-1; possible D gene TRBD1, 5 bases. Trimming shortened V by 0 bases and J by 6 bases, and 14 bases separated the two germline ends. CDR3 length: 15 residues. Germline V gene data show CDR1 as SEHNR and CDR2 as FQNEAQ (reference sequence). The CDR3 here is CASSLAAGRNSEAFF. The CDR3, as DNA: TGTGCCAGCAGCTTAGCCGCAGGGAGGAATTCTGAAGCTTTCTTT.

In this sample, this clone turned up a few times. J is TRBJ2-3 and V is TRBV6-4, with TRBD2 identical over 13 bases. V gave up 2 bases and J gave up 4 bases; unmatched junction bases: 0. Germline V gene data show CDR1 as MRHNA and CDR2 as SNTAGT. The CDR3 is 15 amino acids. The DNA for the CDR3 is TGTGCCAGCAGTGACGGGACTAGCGGGGCAGATACGCAGTATTTT. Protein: CASSDGTSGADTQYF.

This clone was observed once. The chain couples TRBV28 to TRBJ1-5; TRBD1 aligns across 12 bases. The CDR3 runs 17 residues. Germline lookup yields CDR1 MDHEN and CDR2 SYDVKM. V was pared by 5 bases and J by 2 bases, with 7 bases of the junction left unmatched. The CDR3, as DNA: TGTGCCAGCAGTCTTACCGGGACAGGGGGCGGCAATCAGCCCCAGCATTTT. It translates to CASSLTGTGGGNQPQHF.

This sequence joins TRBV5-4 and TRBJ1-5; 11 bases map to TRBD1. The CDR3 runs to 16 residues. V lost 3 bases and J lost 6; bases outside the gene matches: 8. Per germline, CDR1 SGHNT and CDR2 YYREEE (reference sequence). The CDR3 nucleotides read TGTGCCAGCAGCTCAGGGACAGGGGGGTTCGTTCAGCCCCAGCATTTT. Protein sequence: CASSSGTGGFVQPQHF.

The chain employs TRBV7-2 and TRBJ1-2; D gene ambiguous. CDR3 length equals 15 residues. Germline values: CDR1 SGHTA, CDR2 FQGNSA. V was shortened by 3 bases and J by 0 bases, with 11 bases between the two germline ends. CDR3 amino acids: CASSFPAGANYGYTF. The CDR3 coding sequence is TGTGCCAGCAGCTTCCCTGCGGGAGCTAACTATGGCTACACCTTC.

In DNA, the CDR3 is TGTGCCAGCAGCGTAGGGATCCGGGTCGATGGCTACACCTTC. It translates to CASSVGIRVDGYTF. The chain recombines TRBV9 with TRBJ1-2; D unresolved. CDR1 SGDLS and CDR2 YYNGEE come from the germline V gene. This CDR3 contains 14 residues. Trimming stripped 0 bases from V and 6 bases from J, with 12 bases between.

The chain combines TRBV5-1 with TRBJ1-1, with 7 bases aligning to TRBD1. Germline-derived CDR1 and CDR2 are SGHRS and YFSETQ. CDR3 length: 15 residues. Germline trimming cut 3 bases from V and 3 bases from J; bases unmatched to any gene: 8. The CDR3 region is CASSWGARGDTEAFF. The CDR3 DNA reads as TGCGCCAGCAGCTGGGGAGCCAGGGGGGACACTGAAGCTTTCTTT.